The present T cell receptor beta chain was sequenced within a study of T cells in Graves' hyperthyroidism and ophthalmopathy. For the study at large: Peripheral blood was taken when the disease was first diagnosed, before any treatment began.

This clonotype has more than one count but fewer than ten. The germline V and J ends were trimmed by 0 bases and 1 base, with 9 bases remaining between them. Germline CDR1 reads SGHNT; CDR2 reads YYREEE (reference sequence). The CDR3 has 15 residues. RNA transcripts yielded amplified TCR beta CDR3 regions. During a first-round RT-PCR of the TCR CDR3, the HTBI primer set was used. Each CDR3 protein is one row after TCRdb ran MiXCR on the multiplex PCR reads. The table includes hundreds of thousands of distinct CDR3 sequences, 14% detected once. Sequenced: blood. This sequence joins TRBV5-4 and TRBJ2-3; D may be TRBD1 (5 bases). The receptor comes from a woman between 18 and 30 years old with Graves' hyperthyroidism. CDR3 region: CASSLGRQRTDTQYF. CDR3 sequence (DNA): TGTGCCAGCAGCTTGGGACGACAGCGCACAGATACGCAGTATTTT.